The rows below give T cell receptor beta chains drawn from one sample of a study of T cell responses to AZD1222 COVID-19 vaccine. Assay: immunoSEQ multiplex PCR; the TCRdb copy retains only in-frame clones and omits some. Here the sample spans just over 90,000 clones, 80% to 90% being singletons. This specimen was peripheral blood, taken 28 days after the second AZD1222 dose. The receptors were gathered from an adult who received the AZD1222 COVID-19 vaccine. The CDR3 runs from the conserved cysteine through the conserved F or W. D genes are given only for firm matches. A clone size is listed for some rows: how often the clone was seen (once, few, many), or a class if it is expanded.

D	V	size	J	DNA	CDR3
TRBD2	TRBV9	-	TRBJ2-1	TGTGCCAGCAGCGTAGAAGCGGGGGGCAGAAATGAGCAGTTCTTC	CASSVEAGGRNEQFF
-	TRBV7-9	-	TRBJ2-1	TGTGCCAGCAGCTTAGGGGGGGCCCTTTACAATGAGCAGTTCTTC	CASSLGGALYNEQFF
TRBD2	TRBV30	-	TRBJ2-3	TGTGCCTGGAGTGCTAGCGGGAGGCCGGATACGCAGTATTTT	CAWSASGRPDTQYF
-	TRBV7-9	-	TRBJ2-7	TGTGCCAGCAGCTTAGGCCCTCCGGGACACGCCTACGAGCAGTACTTC	CASSLGPPGHAYEQYF
-	TRBV21-1	-	TRBJ2-7	TGTGCCAGCAGCAAATCAGCGGAAGGGAGCTACGAGCAGTACTTC	CASSKSAEGSYEQYF
-	TRBV19	-	TRBJ1-5	TGTGCCAGTAGTATAGTTCAGGGGACAACGAGCAATCAGCCCCAGCATTTT	CASSIVQGTTSNQPQHF
-	TRBV7-9	-	TRBJ1-4	TGTGCCAGCAGCTTACTGAATGATGAAAAACTGTTTTTT	CASSLLNDEKLFF
TRBD1	TRBV19	-	TRBJ2-1	TGTGCCAGTAGTACCCTAGGACAGGGGTCCTACAATGAGCAGTTCTTC	CASSTLGQGSYNEQFF
-	TRBV6-5	once	TRBJ1-1	TGTGCCAGCAGTTACAGGGTGACGAACACTGAAGCTTTCTTT	CASSYRVTNTEAFF
-	TRBV6-5	-	TRBJ1-1	TGTGCCAGCGCCGAGAATCCGAACACTGAAGCTTTCTTT	CASAENPNTEAFF
-	TRBV6-5	-	TRBJ1-1	TGTGCCAGCAGTTACAACAGACAGTTGAACACTGAAGCTTTCTTT	CASSYNRQLNTEAFF
TRBD1	TRBV4-1	few	TRBJ1-4	TGCGCCAGCAGTAGGAACTCCGGGACAGGGGACGAAAAACTGTTTTTT	CASSRNSGTGDEKLFF
TRBD2	TRBV9	-	TRBJ2-5	TGTGCCAGCAGCGACACTAGCGGGGGTGGGGAGACCCAGTACTTC	CASSDTSGGGETQYF
-	TRBV19	-	TRBJ2-2	TGTGCCAGTAGTATTTGGAACACCGGGGAGCTGTTTTTT	CASSIWNTGELFF
TRBD1	TRBV6-1	-	TRBJ1-3	TGTGCCAGCAGTGAAGCTGAACAGGGGACTGGAAACACCATATATTTT	CASSEAEQGTGNTIYF
TRBD2	TRBV25-1	-	TRBJ2-1	TGTGCCAGACCGGAGGAGACTAGCGGGACGAGCTCCTACAATGAGCAGTTCTTC	CARPEETSGTSSYNEQFF
-	TRBV7-2	-	TRBJ1-1	TGTGCCAGCAGCTTAGATGGGGGGGGCGACACTGAAGCTTTCTTT	CASSLDGGGDTEAFF
TRBD1	TRBV24-1	few	TRBJ2-2	TGTGCCACCAAATACGCTGCTAGGGGGCTTCCCGGGGAGCTGTTTTTT	CATKYAARGLPGELFF
-	TRBV27	-	TRBJ1-1	TGTGCCAGCAGTTTAAGGGTAGGGAGCACTGAAGCTTTCTTT	CASSLRVGSTEAFF
-	TRBV21-1	-	TRBJ2-7	TGCTTATACTGGTTGGGGTGGCAGTACTTC	CLYWLGWQYF
TRBD1	TRBV6-6	-	TRBJ2-7	TGTGCCAGCAGTACCCGACAGGGGTACGAGCAGTACTTC	CASSTRQGYEQYF
-	TRBV7-9	-	TRBJ1-5	TGTGCCAGCAGCCCAGGGGCAGGGAGGAATCAGCCCCAGCATTTT	CASSPGAGRNQPQHF
TRBD2	TRBV7-8	-	TRBJ2-4	TGTGCCAGCAGCTTACTCCCCAGCGGGGCGGGCAAAAACATTCAGTACTTC	CASSLLPSGAGKNIQYF
TRBD1	TRBV20-1	-	TRBJ1-3	TGCAGTGCTAGTACTGGACAGGAGACTACACTCTCTGGAAACACCATATATTTT	CSASTGQETTLSGNTIYF
-	TRBV12-3/TRBV12-4	-	TRBJ1-2	TGTGCCAGCAGCCCGACAACAAACTATGGCTACACCTTC	CASSPTTNYGYTF
-	TRBV6-5	-	TRBJ2-5	TGTGCCAGCCGCCGCCCGGGGGCCGAGACCCAGTACTTC	CASRRPGAETQYF
TRBD2	TRBV25-1	-	TRBJ2-1	TGTGCCAGCAGTGACAGAGGGCGGGAGTGGAATGAGCAGTTCTTC	CASSDRGREWNEQFF
-	TRBV7-9	few	TRBJ1-2	TGTGCCAGCAGCCTCGAACAGGGCTACACCTTC	CASSLEQGYTF
TRBD1	TRBV14	once	TRBJ2-3	TGTGCCAGCAGGCGACAGGGGGCCAATAGTGGCACAGATACGCAGTATTTT	CASRRQGANSGTDTQYF
-	TRBV5-1	few	TRBJ1-3	TGCGCCAGCAGCTTCGACGGTGGAAACACCATATATTTT	CASSFDGGNTIYF
TRBD2	TRBV5-1	-	TRBJ2-1	TGCGCCAGCAGCTTGACCTCCGGGACTAGCGGGAATGAGCAGTTCTTC	CASSLTSGTSGNEQFF
-	TRBV19	-	TRBJ1-5	TGTGCCAGTAGTAGTTTAGGGGGCAATCAGCCCCAGCATTTT	CASSSLGGNQPQHF
-	TRBV9	once	TRBJ1-6	TGTGCCAGCAGCGTAGGTCAGTTGGATAATTCACCCCTCCACTTT	CASSVGQLDNSPLHF
-	TRBV5-8	-	TRBJ1-1	TGTGCCAGCAGCTTGTGGGGGGTGAACACTGAAGCTTTCTTT	CASSLWGVNTEAFF
-	TRBV3-1/TRBV3-2	-	TRBJ2-7	TGTGCCAGCAGCCCAAGACAGACCAGCTCCTACGAGCAGTACTTC	CASSPRQTSSYEQYF
-	TRBV12-3/TRBV12-4	-	TRBJ1-5	TGTGCCAGCAGTTTTGGGCCCAATCAGCCCCAGCATTTT	CASSFGPNQPQHF
TRBD1	TRBV18	-	TRBJ1-2	TGTGCCAGCTCACTAGACAGGGGACTCTATGGCTACACCTTC	CASSLDRGLYGYTF
-	TRBV5-5	-	TRBJ1-1	TGTGCCAGCAGCTTGCTCGGACAGATGAACACTGAAGCTTTCTTT	CASSLLGQMNTEAFF
-	TRBV12-3/TRBV12-4	-	TRBJ1-1	TGTGCCAGCAGTCCCGCCACTGAAGCTTTCTTT	CASSPATEAFF
TRBD1	TRBV5-1	-	TRBJ1-2	TGCGCCAGCTGGACAGGGGGGCATCTGGATGGCTACACCTTC	CASWTGGHLDGYTF
-	TRBV6-5	-	TRBJ2-5	TGTGCCAGCAGTTACAAGGGAAGAGGGCAAGAGACCCAGTACTTC	CASSYKGRGQETQYF